This entry features one TCR beta chain sequence. These data are taken from a study of blood T cell repertoires in COVID-19. Some clones are missing from TCRdb's copy, which holds only in-frame ones; the method was immunoSEQ multiplex PCR. This sample has under 200,000 clones, with approximately 86% found just once. V was shortened by 2 bases and J by 1 base, with 11 bases between the two germline ends. The CDR3 length is 15 residues. Germline values: CDR1 SGHRS, CDR2 YFSETQ. The chain recombines TRBV5-1 with TRBJ2-3; a possible D gene is TRBD1 (6 bases). The clonotype was recovered from a man aged 65 to 79 with acute or convalescent COVID-19. Sequencing used peripheral blood. The CDR3 nucleotides are TGCGCCAGCAGCTTCGGGGACACCCGCACAGATACGCAGTATTTT. Its protein is CASSFGDTRTDTQYF.